This T cell receptor beta chain emerged from a study of control samples from healthy donors and cancer patients. The assay was immunoSEQ multiplex PCR, and TCRdb's table has in-frame clones only and misses some. The table has 90,000 to 150,000 clones, roughly 90% seen once. The CDR3 has 15 residues. The V segment lost 4 bases and the J segment 1 base; nucleotides outside the gene matches: 6. Germline-derived CDR1 and CDR2 are MNHEY and SMNVEV (reference sequence). This TCR was sampled from a man aged 50 to 60 in good health. V gene TRBV27 combines with J gene TRBJ1-2; 7 bases map to TRBD1. Sample: blood. The CDR3 sequence is CASSSRQGSNYGYTF. CDR3 sequence (DNA): TGTGCCAGCAGTTCCCGACAGGGTAGTAACTATGGCTACACCTTC.